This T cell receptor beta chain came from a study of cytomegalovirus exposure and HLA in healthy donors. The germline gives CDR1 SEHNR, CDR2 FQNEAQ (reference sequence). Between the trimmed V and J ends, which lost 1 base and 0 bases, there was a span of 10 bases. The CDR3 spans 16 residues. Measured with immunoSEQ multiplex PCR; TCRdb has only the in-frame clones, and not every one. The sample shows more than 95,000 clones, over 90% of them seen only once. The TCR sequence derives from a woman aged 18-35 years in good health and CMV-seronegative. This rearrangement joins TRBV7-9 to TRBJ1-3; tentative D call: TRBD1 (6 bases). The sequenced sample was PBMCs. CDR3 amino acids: CASSLVGALSGNTIYF. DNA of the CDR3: TGTGCCAGCAGCTTAGTGGGGGCCCTCTCTGGAAACACCATATATTTT.